This T cell receptor beta chain is drawn from a study of cytomegalovirus exposure and HLA in healthy donors. In regard to this clone: Its antigen is unidentified.

Unmatched junction bases numbered 4, after V lost 2 bases and J lost 4 bases. The CDR3 is 15 amino acids. Germline loops: CDR1 MNHEY, CDR2 SMNVEV (reference sequence). The PCR contained 60 Vbeta and 13 Jbeta primers. TCRdb's copy holds only in-frame clones and misses some; the assay was immunoSEQ multiplex PCR. Here the sample spans over 65,000 clones, approximately 77% being singletons. Findings and limits, study-wide: As was reported, the classifier diagnosed cytomegalovirus status with high specificity and sensitivity.

The receptor's source is a woman aged 25 to 45 in good health and CMV-seropositive. V and J are TRBV27 and TRBJ1-2, with 10 bases fitting TRBD1. The sample taken for sequencing was PBMCs. DNA for the CDR3: TGTGCCAGCAGTTTAGGGGGACAGGGGATCTATGGCTACACCTTC. This codes for CASSLGGQGIYGYTF.